These 30 T cell receptor beta chains came from one sample sequenced in a study of T cells in Graves' hyperthyroidism and ophthalmopathy. TCR beta CDR3 region amplification was performed from RNA transcripts. TCR CDR3 underwent first-round RT-PCR with the HTBI primer set. TCRdb used MiXCR to reprocess the multiplex PCR reads, holding one entry per CDR3 protein. The data show about 600,000 distinct CDR3 sequences, around 16% seen once. Sequenced: blood. All receptors derive from a woman aged 35 to 49 with Graves' ophthalmopathy.

The count of this clonotype is one. This chain links TRBV30 with TRBJ2-2; D possibly corresponds to TRBD1 (7 bases). Germline V gene lookup returns CDR1 GTSNPN and CDR2 SVGIG (reference sequence). The CDR3 is 13 amino acids. V dropped 4 bases and J dropped 6 bases, with 12 bases sitting between them. CDR3 in DNA: TGTGCCTGGACGGAGGGGGCTCCCGGGGAGCTGTTTTTT. It encodes CAWTEGAPGELFF.

This clonotype was picked up a small number of times. The chain carries TRBV3-1 and TRBJ2-6, with D maybe TRBD2 (6 bases). CDR1 LGHDT and CDR2 YNNKEL come from the germline V gene (reference sequence). This CDR3 is built from 16 residues. Trimming pared 2 bases from V and 2 bases from J, leaving 10 bases between. The CDR3 DNA follows: TGTGCCAGCAGCCAAACGGGAGAGGCTGGGGCCAACGTCCTGACTTTC. Translated: CASSQTGEAGANVLTF.

In this sample, this clonotype turned up a few times. The CDR3 bases are TGTGCCAGCAGCCCTCGGCCGGGACAGGGTTCCAGGGAGACCCAGTACTTC. Translated, it gives CASSPRPGQGSRETQYF. The V gene is TRBV3-1, the J gene TRBJ2-5, with TRBD1 matching 9 bases. The J segment lost 5 bases and the V segment lost 4 bases, leaving 14 bases of the junction unmatched. The CDR3 loop spans 17 amino acids. CDR1 LGHDT and CDR2 YNNKEL come from the germline V gene (reference sequence).

The chain joins TRBV7-9 to TRBJ1-2, with D perhaps matching TRBD1 (6 bases). The CDR3 has 15 amino acids. CDR1 is SEHNR and CDR2 is FQNEAQ in the germline V gene (reference sequence). V was clipped by 5 bases and J by 4 bases, with 17 bases between them. The CDR3 DNA sequence: TGTGCCAGCAGCCTCCCCGGGACAACCCGCTATGGCTACACCTTC. Protein sequence: CASSLPGTTRYGYTF.

This clonotype appeared many times. This chain connects TRBV30 to TRBJ1-1; maybe TRBD1 (6 bases). CDR1 GTSNPN and CDR2 SVGIG come from the germline V gene (reference sequence). This CDR3 region has 15 residues. V lost 3 bases, J lost 0 bases, and 14 bases lay in between. The CDR3 here is CAWREGGIMNTEAFF. In DNA, the CDR3 is TGTGCCTGGAGGGAGGGGGGGATCATGAACACTGAAGCTTTCTTT.

This chain uses TRBV25-1 with TRBJ1-2, with 8 bases aligning to TRBD1. The germline CDR1 and CDR2 sequences are MGHDK and SYGVNS. This CDR3 is 15 amino acids long. J gave up 6 bases and V 2 bases, and 8 bases lay outside the gene matches. The CDR3 DNA reads as TGTGCCAGCAGTGAACCGACCGGGACAGGCAATGGCTACACCTTC. Amino acids: CASSEPTGTGNGYTF.

This clonotype showed up many times. The rearrangement joins TRBV20-1 to TRBJ2-7; D possibly corresponds to TRBD2 (6 bases). The V and J ends lost 1 base and 3 bases respectively, with 16 bases between them. In germline, CDR1 is DFQATT, CDR2 SNEGSKA (reference sequence). The CDR3 is 15 residues long. The CDR3 DNA is TGCAGTGCTAGAGGAGTGGACGGGAGAAGCTACGAGCAGTACTTC. Translation gives CSARGVDGRSYEQYF.

This clonotype occurred a few times. The chain employs TRBV11-1 and TRBJ2-3, with 8 bases lining up with TRBD1. Germline values: CDR1 SGHAT, CDR2 FQDESV (reference sequence). After removal of 2 bases from V and 1 base from J, the junction contained 5 bases not matched to a gene. The CDR3 runs to 16 residues. The CDR3, as DNA: TGTGCCAGCAGCTTACTCAGGGGGCTGGGCACAGATACGCAGTATTTT. Protein sequence: CASSLLRGLGTDTQYF.

This clonotype was counted at least ten times. CDR3 in DNA: TGTGCCAGCAGCGGGGCGGGGTTAAGAAATGAAGCTTTCTTT. This gives the protein CASSGAGLRNEAFF. The chain employs TRBV3-1 and TRBJ1-1, with a tentative D call TRBD1 (5 bases). CDR3 length equals 14 residues. V was pared by 5 bases and J by 7 bases, with 17 bases between. Germline CDR1 reads LGHDT; CDR2 reads YNNKEL (reference sequence).

This sequence joins TRBV12-3 or TRBV12-4 and TRBJ1-1; 8 bases agree with TRBD1. The CDR3 runs 12 residues. J was trimmed by 5 bases and V by 6 bases; bases with no gene match: 2. In DNA form, the CDR3 reads TGTGCCAGCAGGACAGGGGTAACTGAAGCTTTCTTT. Its protein is CASRTGVTEAFF.

This clonotype was counted many times. V usage is TRBV3-1 and J usage is TRBJ2-2; D is perhaps TRBD2 (5 bases). The V gene lost 1 base and the J gene lost 12 bases, with 9 bases spanning the gap. The CDR3 is 12 residues long. Germline values: CDR1 LGHDT, CDR2 YNNKEL (reference sequence). In DNA, the CDR3 is TGTGCCAGCAGCCAAGCCCGGAGGCAGCTGTTTTTT. Its protein is CASSQARRQLFF.

This clonotype was observed many times. The gene calls are TRBV11-2 and TRBJ2-7, with TRBD2 matching over 14 bases. Germline V CDR1 and CDR2: SGHAT, FQNNGV. The CDR3 is 22 amino acids. Unmatched junction bases numbered 23, after V lost 3 bases and J lost 4 bases. CDR3 nucleotide sequence: TGTGCCAGCAGCTTCGGCGGAGGACTAGCGGGAGGCTGGTTCGAGTCATCTTACGAGCAGTACTTC. Translated, it gives CASSFGGGLAGGWFESSYEQYF.

This clonotype was counted only a few times. The rearrangement uses TRBV7-8 and TRBJ1-4; D is uncertain. Germline CDR1 and CDR2: SGHVS and FQNEAQ. V lost 5 bases, J lost 8 bases, and 12 bases lay in between. The CDR3 sequence is 13 residues long. CDR3 nucleotides: TGTGCCAGCAGCGGGCACGGCATGGAAAAACTGTTTTTT. Translating gives CASSGHGMEKLFF. Full variable domain (outside the CDR3, taken from reference TRBV7-8 and TRBJ1-4): GAGVSQSPRYKVAKRGQDVALRCDPISGHVSLFWYQQALGQGPEFLTYFQNEAQLDKSGLPSDRFFAERPEGSVSTLKIQRTQQEDSAVYLCASSGHGMEKLFFGSGTQLSVL.

The V call is TRBV20-1, the J call TRBJ2-1; 8 bases are a match to TRBD2. Germline CDR1 DFQATT, CDR2 SNEGSKA (reference sequence). The J segment lost 0 bases and the V segment lost 6 bases, leaving 7 bases of the junction unmatched. The CDR3 spans 15 residues. The CDR3 bases are TGCAGTGCGCCCGAACTAGCGGACTCCTACAATGAGCAGTTCTTC. Encoded protein: CSAPELADSYNEQFF.

Many counts were recorded for this clonotype. This chain connects TRBV6-2 or TRBV6-3 to TRBJ2-2, with D unresolved. Trimming left V 5 bases short and J 2 bases short, with 15 bases between. Germline loops: CDR1 MNHEY, CDR2 SVGEGT. The CDR3 spans 16 residues. The CDR3 DNA reads TGTGCCAGCAGTCCCTCCGATTGGAGAAACACCGGGGAGCTGTTTTTT. This sequence encodes CASSPSDWRNTGELFF.

This clonotype was picked up a small number of times. This chain uses TRBV3-1 with TRBJ2-6; possibly TRBD1 for D (5 bases). Germline V CDR1 and CDR2: LGHDT, YNNKEL (reference sequence). The CDR3 contains 17 residues. V lost 3 bases and J lost 4, with 16 bases in between. CDR3 amino acids: CASSHGTGAGGANVLTF. The CDR3 region has the DNA TGTGCCAGCAGCCACGGAACAGGCGCAGGGGGGGCCAACGTCCTGACTTTC.

The chain has TRBV9 and TRBJ2-1; 7 bases map to TRBD2. The trim removed 0 bases at V and 9 bases at J, leaving 6 bases unmatched. From germline, CDR1 is SGDLS and CDR2 YYNGEE. This CDR3 contains 14 residues. The CDR3, as DNA: TGTGCCAGCAGCGTAGAAGGACTAGTGGGTGAGCAGTTCTTC. Translation gives CASSVEGLVGEQFF.

This clonotype was counted only a few times. The chain links TRBV2 to TRBJ2-1; 7 nucleotides match TRBD2. Losses at the gene ends were 6 bases for V and 5 bases for J; bases not matched to a gene: 10. The germline V gene has CDR1 SNHLY and CDR2 FYNNEI. CDR3 size: 15 residues. CDR3 loop: CASSIGRTRNNEQFF. As DNA, the CDR3 is TGTGCCAGCAGCATCGGGAGGACCAGAAACAATGAGCAGTTCTTC.

This clonotype was observed many times. The chain couples TRBV12-3 or TRBV12-4 to TRBJ1-1, with D tentatively TRBD1 (5 bases). V lost 4 bases to trimming and J lost 6 bases, with 12 bases between them. The CDR3 length is 13 residues. The CDR3 DNA follows: TGTGCCAGCAGTTCGGCAGGGAGCGCTGAAGCTTTCTTT. Its protein is CASSSAGSAEAFF.

The table lists this clonotype with many counts. The genes are TRBV2 and TRBJ1-1, with D perhaps matching TRBD1 (5 bases). CDR1 and CDR2 (germline): SNHLY, FYNNEI. V was clipped by 7 bases and J by 3 bases, with 12 bases between them. CDR3 length: 13 amino acids. The CDR3: CASTREGYTEAFF. The CDR3 DNA reads as TGTGCCAGCACTAGGGAGGGGTACACTGAAGCTTTCTTT.

The chain employs TRBV5-4 and TRBJ2-1; D call uncertain. Germline values: CDR1 SGHNT, CDR2 YYREEE (reference sequence). This CDR3 has 12 residues. The V end was cut by 3 bases, the J end by 6 bases, with 7 bases between. The CDR3 bases are TGTGCCAGCAGCTCAGGACGCAATGAGCAGTTCTTC. It encodes CASSSGRNEQFF.

There are many counts of this clonotype. V is TRBV12-3 or TRBV12-4 and J is TRBJ1-1; no reliable D call. Trimming cost V 7 bases and J 3 bases, with 12 bases left between them. The CDR3 is 13 amino acids. The CDR3 here is CASTPGVYTEAFF. CDR3 coding DNA: TGTGCCAGCACCCCTGGGGTCTACACTGAAGCTTTCTTT.

This clonotype was counted only a few times. The CDR3 sequence: CASSEVTSGSGADTQYF. The DNA of the CDR3 is TGTGCCAGCAGTGAAGTGACTAGCGGGAGCGGCGCAGATACGCAGTATTTT. The rearrangement joins TRBV2 to TRBJ2-3; 12 nucleotides line up with TRBD2. V lost 1 base, J lost 4 bases, and 6 bases stayed unmatched. CDR3 length equals 17 residues. The germline gives CDR1 SNHLY, CDR2 FYNNEI.

V gene TRBV18 combines with J gene TRBJ2-2; 7 positions match TRBD1. The V gene end was trimmed by 6 bases and the J gene end by 4 bases; junction bases not matched to a gene: 11. This CDR3 has 16 amino acids. The germline V gene has CDR1 KGHSH and CDR2 LQKENI. CDR3 sequence: CASSPRQGPGTGELFF. The CDR3 DNA is TGTGCCAGCTCGCCTCGACAGGGTCCGGGCACCGGGGAGCTGTTTTTT.

This clonotype turned up a few times. The chain links TRBV20-1 to TRBJ2-7, with D tentatively TRBD2 (6 bases). Germline V gives CDR1 DFQATT, CDR2 SNEGSKA (reference sequence). Trimming removed 1 base from V and 3 bases from J, with 28 bases in between. The CDR3 is 19 residues long. CDR3: CSARGLRDATPFIRYEQYF. The CDR3 DNA reads as TGCAGTGCTAGAGGACTGCGGGACGCAACCCCCTTTATCCGCTACGAGCAGTACTTC.

The count of this clonotype is one. This chain links TRBV20-1 with TRBJ2-7, with a possible D match to TRBD2 (6 bases). Trimming left V 2 bases short and J 4 bases short, with 18 bases between. Per germline, CDR1 DFQATT and CDR2 SNEGSKA (reference sequence). This CDR3 has 15 amino acids. The CDR3 spells CSARWATNGRYEQYF. The DNA for the CDR3 is TGCAGTGCTAGATGGGCGACTAACGGGAGATACGAGCAGTACTTC.

V gene TRBV29-1 combines with J gene TRBJ1-1; perhaps TRBD1 as D (6 bases). Per germline, CDR1 SQVTM and CDR2 ANQGSEA. The CDR3 runs 13 residues. V was clipped by 6 bases and J by 5 bases, with 16 bases between them. The CDR3 bases are TGCAGCGTAGTCACAGGGCCGGGGACTGAAGCTTTCTTT. It is translated as CSVVTGPGTEAFF.

This clonotype was detected ten times or more. This chain joins TRBV5-1 and TRBJ2-1, with D tentatively TRBD1 (6 bases). CDR1 and CDR2 from the germline V gene are SGHRS and YFSETQ. The CDR3 is 13 amino acids. Between the trimmed V and J ends, which lost 1 base and 7 bases, there was a span of 9 bases. The CDR3 is CASSLIQGNEQFF. The DNA for the CDR3 is TGCGCCAGCAGCTTGATCCAGGGGAATGAGCAGTTCTTC.

This clonotype turned up a few times. This chain uses TRBV5-6 with TRBJ1-4; 7 nucleotides line up with TRBD1. Unmatched junction bases numbered 10, after V lost 0 bases and J lost 8 bases. The germline CDR1 and CDR2 sequences are SGHDT and YYEEEE. This CDR3 spans 16 amino acids. The CDR3 DNA reads as TGTGCCAGCAGCTTGGCCGGGACAGCCTTTATGGAAAAACTGTTTTTT. Its protein is CASSLAGTAFMEKLFF.

This clonotype appeared many times. The J gene is TRBJ1-5, the V gene TRBV10-2; D ambiguous. The V and J ends lost 4 bases and 2 bases respectively, with 12 bases between them. The germline gives CDR1 WSHSY, CDR2 SAAADI. The length of the CDR3 is 15 residues. The CDR3 loop is CASSVMGLGNQPQHF. The DNA of the CDR3 is TGCGCCAGCAGTGTAATGGGCCTGGGCAATCAGCCCCAGCATTTT.